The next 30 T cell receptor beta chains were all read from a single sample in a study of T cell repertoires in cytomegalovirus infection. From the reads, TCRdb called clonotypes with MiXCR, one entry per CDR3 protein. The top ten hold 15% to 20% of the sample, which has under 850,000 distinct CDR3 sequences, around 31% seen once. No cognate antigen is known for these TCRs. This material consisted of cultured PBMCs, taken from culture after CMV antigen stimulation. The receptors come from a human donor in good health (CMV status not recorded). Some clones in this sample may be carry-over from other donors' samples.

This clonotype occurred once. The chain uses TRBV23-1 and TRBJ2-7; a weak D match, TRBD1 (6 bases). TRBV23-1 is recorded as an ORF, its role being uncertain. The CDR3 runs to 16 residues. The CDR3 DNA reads TGCGCGTTAACTCCTCAAGCAGGACAGTGTGGCAACGAGCAGTACTTC. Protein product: CALTPQAGQCGNEQYF.

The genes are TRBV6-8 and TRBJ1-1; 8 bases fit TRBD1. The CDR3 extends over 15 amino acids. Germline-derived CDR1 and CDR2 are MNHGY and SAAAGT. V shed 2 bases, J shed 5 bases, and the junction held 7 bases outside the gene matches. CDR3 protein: CASSYGPRGQTEAFF. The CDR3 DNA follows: TGTGCCAGCAGTTACGGTCCCAGGGGGCAGACTGAAGCTTTCTTT.

DNA of the CDR3: TGTGCCAGCAGTGACCGGGGAGTAGAGGGGCCGAACACTGAAGCTTTCTTT. Its translation: CASSDRGVEGPNTEAFF. The V gene is TRBV6-1, the J gene TRBJ1-1, with a possible D match to TRBD1 (5 bases). Germline V gene sequence: CDR1 MNHNS, CDR2 SASEGT. This CDR3 is 17 amino acids long. V gave up 3 bases and J gave up 1 base, with 18 bases separating them.

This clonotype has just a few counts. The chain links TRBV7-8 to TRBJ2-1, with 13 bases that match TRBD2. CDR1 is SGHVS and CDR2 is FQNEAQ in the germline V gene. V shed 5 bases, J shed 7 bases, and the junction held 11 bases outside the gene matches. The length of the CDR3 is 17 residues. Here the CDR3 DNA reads TGTGCCAGCAGCCCAAGACTAGCGGGGGGCAGGTGGAATGAGCAGTTCTTC. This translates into CASSPRLAGGRWNEQFF. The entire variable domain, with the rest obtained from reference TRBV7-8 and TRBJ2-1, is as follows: GAGVSQSPRYKVAKRGQDVALRCDPISGHVSLFWYQQALGQGPEFLTYFQNEAQLDKSGLPSDRFFAERPEGSVSTLKIQRTQQEDSAVYLCASSPRLAGGRWNEQFFGPGTRLTVL.

The CDR3 sequence is CASSLALGASMVDNEQFF. Written as DNA, the CDR3 is TGTGCCAGCAGCTTAGCGTTAGGGGCCTCAATGGTGGACAATGAGCAGTTCTTC. The J gene is TRBJ2-1, the V gene TRBV7-2; D possibly corresponds to TRBD1 (5 bases). V shed 0 bases and J shed 5 bases, with 20 bases lying between them. The CDR3 length is 18 residues. Germline assignment: CDR1 SGHTA and CDR2 FQGNSA.

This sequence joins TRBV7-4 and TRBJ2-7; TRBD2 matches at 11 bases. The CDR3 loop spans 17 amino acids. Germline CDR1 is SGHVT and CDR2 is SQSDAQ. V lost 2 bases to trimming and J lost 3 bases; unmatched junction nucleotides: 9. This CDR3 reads CASSLNGVGLAVYEQYF. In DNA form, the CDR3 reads TGTGCCAGCAGCTTAAATGGCGTGGGACTAGCGGTCTACGAGCAGTACTTC.

This CDR3 is CASSYGITRDEQYF. The CDR3 DNA is TGTGCCAGCAGTTACGGCATTACAAGGGACGAGCAGTACTTC. This sequence joins TRBV6-6 and TRBJ2-7; D remains ambiguous. The CDR3 length is 14 residues. Trimming removed 2 bases from V and 5 bases from J, with 13 bases in between. Looked up from germline, CDR1 is MNHNY and CDR2 is SVGAGI (reference sequence).

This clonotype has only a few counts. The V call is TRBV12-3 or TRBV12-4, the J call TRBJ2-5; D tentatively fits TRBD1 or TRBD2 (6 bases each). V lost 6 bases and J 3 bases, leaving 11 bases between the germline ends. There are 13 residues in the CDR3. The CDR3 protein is CASSGGRKETQYF. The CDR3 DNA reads TGTGCCAGCAGCGGGGGCAGGAAAGAGACCCAGTACTTC.

The CDR3 loop reads CASSPNSGGTDTQYF. The CDR3 DNA sequence: TGTGCCAGCAGCCCTAATAGCGGGGGCACAGATACGCAGTATTTT. This sequence joins TRBV11-2 and TRBJ2-3; 8 positions agree with TRBD2. CDR3 length equals 15 residues. The trim removed 5 bases at V and 1 base at J, leaving 5 bases unmatched. Germline CDR1 reads SGHAT; CDR2 reads FQNNGV.

The chain's CDR3 is CSARDGTRTYEQYF. The CDR3, as DNA: TGCAGTGCTAGAGACGGGACTAGGACCTACGAGCAGTACTTC. The chain carries TRBV20-1 and TRBJ2-7, with 8 bases that match TRBD2. The CDR3 has 14 amino acids. Germline lookup yields CDR1 DFQATT and CDR2 SNEGSKA (reference sequence). With 0 bases clipped from V and 2 bases from J, the junction kept 3 bases outside the gene matches.

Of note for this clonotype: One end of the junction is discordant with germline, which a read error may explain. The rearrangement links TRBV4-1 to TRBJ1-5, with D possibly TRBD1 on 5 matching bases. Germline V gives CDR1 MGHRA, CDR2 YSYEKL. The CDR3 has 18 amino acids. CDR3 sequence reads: CASSWSVLRGVSNQPQHF. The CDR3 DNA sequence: TGTGCCAGCAGCTGGTCCGTGTTGCGAGGGGTTAGCAATCAGCCCCAGCATTTT.

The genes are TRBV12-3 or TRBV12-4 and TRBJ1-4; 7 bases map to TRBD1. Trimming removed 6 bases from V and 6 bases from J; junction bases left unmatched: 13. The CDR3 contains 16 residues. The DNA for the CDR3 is TGTGCCAGCAGCGGGGGGGGACAGCTTATTGATGAAAAACTGTTTTTT. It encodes CASSGGGQLIDEKLFF.

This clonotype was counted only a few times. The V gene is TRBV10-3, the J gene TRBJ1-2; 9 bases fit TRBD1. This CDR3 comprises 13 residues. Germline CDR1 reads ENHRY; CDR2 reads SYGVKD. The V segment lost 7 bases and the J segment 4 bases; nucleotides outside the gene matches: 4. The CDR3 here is CAIKKTGGYGYTF. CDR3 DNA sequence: TGTGCCATCAAAAAGACAGGGGGCTATGGCTACACCTTC.

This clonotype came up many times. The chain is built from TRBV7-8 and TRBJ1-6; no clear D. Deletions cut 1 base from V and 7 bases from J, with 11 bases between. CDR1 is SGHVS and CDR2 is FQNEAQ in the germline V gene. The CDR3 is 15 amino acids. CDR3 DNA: TGTGCCAGCAGCTTAGGGGGTGTGCGCAATTCACCCCTCCACTTT. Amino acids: CASSLGGVRNSPLHF.

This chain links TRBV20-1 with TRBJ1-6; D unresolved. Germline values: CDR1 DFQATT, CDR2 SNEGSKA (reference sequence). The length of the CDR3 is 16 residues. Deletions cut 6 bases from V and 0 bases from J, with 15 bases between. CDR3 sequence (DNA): TGCAGTGCCTCTCACATCCAGAGCTCCTATAATTCACCCCTCCACTTT. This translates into CSASHIQSSYNSPLHF.

The CDR3 sequence is CASSSGTGDDEQYF. Written as DNA, the CDR3 is TGTGCCAGCAGTTCCGGGACAGGGGACGACGAGCAGTACTTC. This sequence joins TRBV12-3 or TRBV12-4 and TRBJ2-7; 10 bases are a match to TRBD1. The trim removed 4 bases at V and 5 bases at J, leaving 5 bases unmatched. The CDR3 covers 14 residues.

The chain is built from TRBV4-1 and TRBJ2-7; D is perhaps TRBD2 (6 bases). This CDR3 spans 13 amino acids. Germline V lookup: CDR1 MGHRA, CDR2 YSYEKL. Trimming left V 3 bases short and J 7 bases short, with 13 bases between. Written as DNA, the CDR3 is TGCGCCAGCAGCCAGGGGACTCAGTGGGAGCAGTACTTC. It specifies CASSQGTQWEQYF.

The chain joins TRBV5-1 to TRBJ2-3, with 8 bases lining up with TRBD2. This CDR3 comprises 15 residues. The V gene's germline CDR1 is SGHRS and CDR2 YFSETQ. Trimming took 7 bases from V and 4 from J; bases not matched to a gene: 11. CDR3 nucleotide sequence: TGCGCCAGCTCTACGGGGGGGCGTTGGCCAGATACGCAGTATTTT. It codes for CASSTGGRWPDTQYF.

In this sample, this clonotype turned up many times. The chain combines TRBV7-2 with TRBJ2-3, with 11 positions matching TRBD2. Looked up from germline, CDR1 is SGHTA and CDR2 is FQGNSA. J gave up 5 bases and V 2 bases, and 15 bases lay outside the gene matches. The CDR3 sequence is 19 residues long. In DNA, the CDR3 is TGTGCCAGCAGCTTAATGGGAGTTAAAACTAGCGGGAGAAGAGATACGCAGTATTTT. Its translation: CASSLMGVKTSGRRDTQYF.

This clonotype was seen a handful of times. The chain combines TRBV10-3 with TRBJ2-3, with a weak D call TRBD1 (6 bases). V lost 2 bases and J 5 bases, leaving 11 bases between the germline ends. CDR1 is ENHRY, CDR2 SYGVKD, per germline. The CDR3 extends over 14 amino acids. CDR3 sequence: CAISEVGGGDTQYF. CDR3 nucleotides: TGTGCCATCAGTGAGGTAGGGGGTGGAGATACGCAGTATTTT.

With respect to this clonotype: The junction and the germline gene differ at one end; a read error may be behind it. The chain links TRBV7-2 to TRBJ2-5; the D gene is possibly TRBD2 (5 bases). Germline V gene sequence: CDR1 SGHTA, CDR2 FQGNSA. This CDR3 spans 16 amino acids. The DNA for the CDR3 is TGTGCCAGCAGCGAGGGCATAGTTCGACTTGGGGAGACCGAGTACTTC. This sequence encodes CASSEGIVRLGETEYF.

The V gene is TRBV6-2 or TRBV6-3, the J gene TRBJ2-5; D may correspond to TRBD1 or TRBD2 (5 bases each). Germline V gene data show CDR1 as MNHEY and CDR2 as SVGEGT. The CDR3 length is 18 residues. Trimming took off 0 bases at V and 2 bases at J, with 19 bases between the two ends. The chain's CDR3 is CASSYSTVGGTNQETQYF. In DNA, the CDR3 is TGTGCCAGCAGTTACTCGACTGTTGGGGGAACAAATCAAGAGACCCAGTACTTC.

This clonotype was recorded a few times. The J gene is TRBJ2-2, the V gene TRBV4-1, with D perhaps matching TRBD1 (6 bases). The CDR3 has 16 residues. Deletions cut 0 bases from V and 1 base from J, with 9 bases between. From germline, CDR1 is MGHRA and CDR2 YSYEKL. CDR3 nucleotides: TGCGCCAGCAGCCAAGAAGGACAGTTGAACACCGGGGAGCTGTTTTTT. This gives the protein CASSQEGQLNTGELFF.

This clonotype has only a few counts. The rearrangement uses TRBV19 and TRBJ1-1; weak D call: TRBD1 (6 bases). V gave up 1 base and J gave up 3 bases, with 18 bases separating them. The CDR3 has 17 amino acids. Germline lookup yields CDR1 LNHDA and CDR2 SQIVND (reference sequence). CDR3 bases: TGTGCCAGTAGTATAGCCGTCTGGGGGCTATACGACACTGAAGCTTTCTTT. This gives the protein CASSIAVWGLYDTEAFF. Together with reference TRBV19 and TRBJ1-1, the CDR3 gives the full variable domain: DGGITQSPKYLFRKEGQNVTLSCEQNLNHDAMYWYRQDPGQGLRLIYYSQIVNDFQKGDIAEGYSVSREKKESFPLTVTSAQKNPTAFYLCASSIAVWGLYDTEAFFGQGTRLTVV.

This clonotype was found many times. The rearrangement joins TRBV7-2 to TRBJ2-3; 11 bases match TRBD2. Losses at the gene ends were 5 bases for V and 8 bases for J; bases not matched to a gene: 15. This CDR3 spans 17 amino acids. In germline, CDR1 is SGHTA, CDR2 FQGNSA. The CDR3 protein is CASSPRGSGRAMVTQYF. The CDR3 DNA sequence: TGTGCCAGCAGCCCCCGGGGTAGCGGGAGGGCCATGGTTACGCAGTATTTT.

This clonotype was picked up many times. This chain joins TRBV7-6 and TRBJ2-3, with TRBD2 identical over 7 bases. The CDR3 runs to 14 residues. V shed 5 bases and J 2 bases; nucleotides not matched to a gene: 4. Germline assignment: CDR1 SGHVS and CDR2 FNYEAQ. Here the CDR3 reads CASSPSGNTDTQYF. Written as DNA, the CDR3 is TGTGCCAGCAGCCCCAGCGGGAACACAGATACGCAGTATTTT.

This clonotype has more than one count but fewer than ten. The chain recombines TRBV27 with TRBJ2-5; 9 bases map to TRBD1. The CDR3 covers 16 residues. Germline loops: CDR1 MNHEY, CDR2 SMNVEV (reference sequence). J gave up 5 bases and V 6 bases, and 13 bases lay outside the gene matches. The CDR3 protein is CASSLRTGAIWETQYF. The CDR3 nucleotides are TGTGCCAGCAGCCTCCGGACAGGGGCAATCTGGGAGACCCAGTACTTC.

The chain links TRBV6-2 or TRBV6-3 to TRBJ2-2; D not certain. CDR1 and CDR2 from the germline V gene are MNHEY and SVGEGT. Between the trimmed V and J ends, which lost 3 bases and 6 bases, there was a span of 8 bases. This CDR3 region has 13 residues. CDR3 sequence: CASSYTGSGELFF. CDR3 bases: TGTGCCAGCAGTTATACCGGTTCCGGGGAGCTGTTTTTT.

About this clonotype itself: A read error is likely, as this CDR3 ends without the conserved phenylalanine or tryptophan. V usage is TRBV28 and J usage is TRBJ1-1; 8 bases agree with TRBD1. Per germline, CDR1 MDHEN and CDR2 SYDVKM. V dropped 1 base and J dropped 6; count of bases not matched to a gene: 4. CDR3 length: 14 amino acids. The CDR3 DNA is TGTGCCAGCAGTTTATTGGGGACAGGAGCTGAAGCTTTCTTG. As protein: CASSLLGTGAEAFL.

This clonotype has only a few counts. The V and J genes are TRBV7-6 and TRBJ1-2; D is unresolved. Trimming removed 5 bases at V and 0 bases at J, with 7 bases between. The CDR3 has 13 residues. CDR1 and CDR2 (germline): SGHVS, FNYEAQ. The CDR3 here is CASSHGANYGYTF. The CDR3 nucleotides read TGTGCCAGCAGCCACGGGGCTAACTATGGCTACACCTTC. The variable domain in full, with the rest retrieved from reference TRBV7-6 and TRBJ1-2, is GAGVSQSPRYKVTKRGQDVALRCDPISGHVSLYWYRQALGQGPEFLTYFNYEAQQDKSGLPNDRFSAERPEGSISTLTIQRTEQRDSAMYRCASSHGANYGYTFGSGTRLTVV.